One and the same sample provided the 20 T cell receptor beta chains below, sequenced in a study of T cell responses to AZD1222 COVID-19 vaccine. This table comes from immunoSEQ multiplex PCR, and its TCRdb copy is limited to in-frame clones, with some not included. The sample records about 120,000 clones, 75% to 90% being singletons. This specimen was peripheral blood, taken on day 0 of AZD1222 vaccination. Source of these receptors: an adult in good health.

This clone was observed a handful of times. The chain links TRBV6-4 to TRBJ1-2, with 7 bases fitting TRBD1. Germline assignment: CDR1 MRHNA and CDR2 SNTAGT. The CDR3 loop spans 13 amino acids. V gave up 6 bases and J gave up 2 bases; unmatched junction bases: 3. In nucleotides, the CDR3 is TGTGCCAGCAGCCAGGGACAGAACTATGGCTACACCTTC. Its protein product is CASSQGQNYGYTF.

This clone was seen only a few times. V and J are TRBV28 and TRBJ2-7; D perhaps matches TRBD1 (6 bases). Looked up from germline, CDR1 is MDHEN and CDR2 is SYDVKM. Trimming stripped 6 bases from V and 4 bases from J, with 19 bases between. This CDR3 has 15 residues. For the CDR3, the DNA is TGTGCCAGCAGACCGGGACACTCAGAAGTTTACGAGCAGTACTTC. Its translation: CASRPGHSEVYEQYF.

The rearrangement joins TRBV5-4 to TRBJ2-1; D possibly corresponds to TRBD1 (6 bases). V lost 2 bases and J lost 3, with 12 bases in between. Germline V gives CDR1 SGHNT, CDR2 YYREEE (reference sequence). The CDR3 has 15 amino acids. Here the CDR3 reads CASSFAGDRYNEQFF. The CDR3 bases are TGTGCCAGCAGCTTCGCAGGGGACCGCTACAATGAGCAGTTCTTC.

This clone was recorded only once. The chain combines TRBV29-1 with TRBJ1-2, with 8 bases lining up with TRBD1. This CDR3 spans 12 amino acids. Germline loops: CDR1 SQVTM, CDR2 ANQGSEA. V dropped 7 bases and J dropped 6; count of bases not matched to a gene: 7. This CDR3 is CSGLTGEHGYTF. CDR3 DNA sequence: TGCAGCGGCCTGACAGGGGAACATGGCTACACCTTC. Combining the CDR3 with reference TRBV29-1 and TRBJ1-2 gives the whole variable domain SAVISQKPSRDICQRGTSLTIQCQVDSQVTMMFWYRQQPGQSLTLIATANQGSEATYESGFVIDKFPISRPNLTFSTLTVSNMSPEDSSIYLCSGLTGEHGYTFGSGTRLTVV.

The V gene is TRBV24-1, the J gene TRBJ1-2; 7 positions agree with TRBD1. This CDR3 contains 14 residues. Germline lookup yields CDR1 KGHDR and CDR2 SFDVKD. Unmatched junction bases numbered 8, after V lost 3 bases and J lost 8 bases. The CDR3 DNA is TGTGCCACCAGTGATCGACAGGGAAGCTACGGCTACACCTTC. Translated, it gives CATSDRQGSYGYTF.

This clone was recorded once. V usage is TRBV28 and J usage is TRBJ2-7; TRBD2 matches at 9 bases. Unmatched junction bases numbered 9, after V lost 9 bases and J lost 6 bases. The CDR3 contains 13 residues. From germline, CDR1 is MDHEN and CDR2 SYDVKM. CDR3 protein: CASLAGGRIEQYF. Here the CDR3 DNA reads TGTGCCAGTTTGGCGGGGGGGCGAATCGAGCAGTACTTC.

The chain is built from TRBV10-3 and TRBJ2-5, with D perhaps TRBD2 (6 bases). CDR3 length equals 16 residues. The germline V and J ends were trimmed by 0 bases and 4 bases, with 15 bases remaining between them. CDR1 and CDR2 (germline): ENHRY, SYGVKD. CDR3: CAISESTGVRGETQYF. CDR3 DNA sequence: TGTGCCATCAGTGAGTCGACGGGGGTTCGAGGAGAGACCCAGTACTTC.

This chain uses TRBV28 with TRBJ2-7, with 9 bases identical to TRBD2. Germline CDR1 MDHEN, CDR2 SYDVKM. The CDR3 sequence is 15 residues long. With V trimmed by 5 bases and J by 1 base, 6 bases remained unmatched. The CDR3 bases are TGTGCCAGCAGTCTAATAGCGGGGGCTTCCTACGAGCAGTACTTC. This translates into CASSLIAGASYEQYF.

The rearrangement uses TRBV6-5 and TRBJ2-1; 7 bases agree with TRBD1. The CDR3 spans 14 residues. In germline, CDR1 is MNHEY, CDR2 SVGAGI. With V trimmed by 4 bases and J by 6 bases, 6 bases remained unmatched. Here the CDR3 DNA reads TGTGCCAGCAGTTCCGGGACAGAGCCCAATGAGCAGTTCTTC. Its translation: CASSSGTEPNEQFF.

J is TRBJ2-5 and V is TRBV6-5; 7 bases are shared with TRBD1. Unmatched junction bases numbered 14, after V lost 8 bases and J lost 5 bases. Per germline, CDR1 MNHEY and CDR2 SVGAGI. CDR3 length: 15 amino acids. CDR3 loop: CASDRDSGSYETQYF. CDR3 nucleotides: TGTGCCAGCGACCGGGACAGCGGATCCTATGAGACCCAGTACTTC.

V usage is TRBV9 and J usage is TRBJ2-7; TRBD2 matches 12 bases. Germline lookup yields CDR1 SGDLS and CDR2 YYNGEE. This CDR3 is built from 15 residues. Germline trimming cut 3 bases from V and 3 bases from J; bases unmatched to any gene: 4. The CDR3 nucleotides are TGTGCCAGCAGCGAAGGGACTAGCGGGTTCTACGAGCAGTACTTC. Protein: CASSEGTSGFYEQYF.

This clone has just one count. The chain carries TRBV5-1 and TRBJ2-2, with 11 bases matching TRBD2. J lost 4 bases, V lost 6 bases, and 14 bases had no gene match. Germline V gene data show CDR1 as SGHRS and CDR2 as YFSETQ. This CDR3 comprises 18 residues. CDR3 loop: CASTGKGGTSGPTGELFF. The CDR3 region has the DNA TGCGCCAGCACCGGGAAGGGGGGGACTAGCGGCCCCACCGGGGAGCTGTTTTTT.

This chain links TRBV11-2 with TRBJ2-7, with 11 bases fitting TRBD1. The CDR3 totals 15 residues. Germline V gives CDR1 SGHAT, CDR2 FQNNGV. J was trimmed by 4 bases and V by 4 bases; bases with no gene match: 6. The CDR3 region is CASSSYRDRGYEQYF. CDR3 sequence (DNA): TGTGCCAGCAGCTCCTACCGGGACAGGGGGTACGAGCAGTACTTC.

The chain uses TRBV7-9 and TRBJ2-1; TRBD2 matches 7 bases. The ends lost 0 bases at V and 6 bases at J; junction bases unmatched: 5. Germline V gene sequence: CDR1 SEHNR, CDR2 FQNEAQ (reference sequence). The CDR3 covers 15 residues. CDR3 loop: CASSLAGGRINEQFF. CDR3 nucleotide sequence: TGTGCCAGCAGCTTAGCGGGAGGGCGAATCAATGAGCAGTTCTTC.

The CDR3, as DNA: TGTGCCAGCAGCTTAGGACAGGGGGCCCCGTACAATGAGCAGTTCTTC. Translating it yields CASSLGQGAPYNEQFF. The rearrangement links TRBV7-2 to TRBJ2-1, with TRBD1 matching over 10 bases. The CDR3 runs 16 residues. Losses at the gene ends were 1 base for V and 4 bases for J; bases not matched to a gene: 4. The germline gives CDR1 SGHTA, CDR2 FQGNSA.

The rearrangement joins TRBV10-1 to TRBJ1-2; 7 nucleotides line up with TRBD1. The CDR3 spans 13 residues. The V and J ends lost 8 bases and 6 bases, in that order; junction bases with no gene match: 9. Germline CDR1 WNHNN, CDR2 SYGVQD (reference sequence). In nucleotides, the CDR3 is TGCGCCAGCCCCAAAACAGGGGATCATGGCTACACCTTC. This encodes CASPKTGDHGYTF.

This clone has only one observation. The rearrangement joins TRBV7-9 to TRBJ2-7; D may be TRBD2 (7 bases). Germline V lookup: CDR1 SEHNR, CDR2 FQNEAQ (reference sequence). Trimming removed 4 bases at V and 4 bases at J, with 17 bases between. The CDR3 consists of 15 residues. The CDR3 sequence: CASSSLRGLTYEQYF. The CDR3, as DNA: TGTGCCAGCAGCTCGTTGCGGGGGCTTACGTACGAGCAGTACTTC.

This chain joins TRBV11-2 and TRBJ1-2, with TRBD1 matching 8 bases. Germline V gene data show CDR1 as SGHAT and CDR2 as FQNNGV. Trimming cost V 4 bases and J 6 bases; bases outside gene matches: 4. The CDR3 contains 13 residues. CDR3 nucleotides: TGTGCCAGCAGCTCGACAGGGGAAAATGGCTACACCTTC. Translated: CASSSTGENGYTF.

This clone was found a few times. This CDR3 reads CASSPPLPYRDTEAFF. The CDR3 bases are TGTGCCAGCAGCCCACCGTTGCCCTACAGGGACACTGAAGCTTTCTTT. The V call is TRBV7-9, the J call TRBJ1-1; D possibly corresponds to TRBD1 (6 bases). The ends were cut back, 5 bases at V and 3 bases at J, with 19 bases in the middle. CDR3 size: 16 residues. Germline CDR1 SEHNR, CDR2 FQNEAQ (reference sequence).

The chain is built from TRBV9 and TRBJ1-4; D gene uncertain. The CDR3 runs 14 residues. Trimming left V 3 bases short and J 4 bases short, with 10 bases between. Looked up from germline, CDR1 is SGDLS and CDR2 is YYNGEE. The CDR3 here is CASSGESSNEKLFF. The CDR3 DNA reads TGTGCCAGCAGCGGCGAAAGTAGTAATGAAAAACTGTTTTTT.